This note documents a single TCR beta chain sequence. The antigen remains unidentified. These data belong to a study of T cell responses to AZD1222 COVID-19 vaccine. CDR3 length: 16 residues. Germline V gives CDR1 SGHTA, CDR2 FQGNSA. Trimming cost V 1 base and J 8 bases; bases outside gene matches: 7. TCRdb's table, derived via immunoSEQ multiplex PCR, lists solely in-frame clones and lacks some. The sample holds 120,000 or so clones, approximately 92% seen once. Overall study results and limits: Possibly, clonal diversity was underestimated; donors were largely white British and included more females.

This chain links TRBV7-2 with TRBJ2-2; TRBD2 agrees at 10 bases. The receptor was isolated from an adult in good health. The source material was peripheral blood, sampled on day 0 of AZD1222 vaccination. The DNA for the CDR3 is TGTGCCAGCAGCTTAGACAGCGGGAGGGCCATGGGGGAGCTGTTTTTT. It encodes CASSLDSGRAMGELFF.